A selection of T cell receptor beta chains follows, all from one sample in a study of PD-1 blockade in classical Hodgkin lymphoma. Profiling relied on immunoSEQ multiplex PCR, and the TCRdb table lists in-frame clones only, not all of them. The sample has 35,000 to 50,000 clones; approximately 70% are singletons. The sequencing used peripheral blood mononuclear cells (PBMCs), collected before the fourth cycle of nivolumab. These TCRs come from a human donor with classical Hodgkin lymphoma. Both conserved end residues are part of each CDR3. The D gene is left open where the match is weak. Size is omitted from some rows. Given values are once, few, many or a class for expanded clones.

clone size: NA; J gene: TRBJ1-2; V gene: TRBV6-5; D gene: NA; CDR3 DNA: TGTGCCAGCAGCCGGGACTGGCAAGAGGGATATGGCTACACCTTC; CDR3 protein: CASSRDWQEGYGYTF
clone size: NA; J gene: TRBJ2-5; V gene: TRBV28; D gene: TRBD1; CDR3 DNA: TGTGCCAGCAGTCCCAGGACAGGGGAAGAGACCCAGTACTTC; CDR3 protein: CASSPRTGEETQYF
clone size: NA; J gene: TRBJ2-5; V gene: TRBV7-6; D gene: NA; CDR3 DNA: TGTGCCAGCAGCCCGCCTGTCGGTCAAGAGACCCAGTACTTC; CDR3 protein: CASSPPVGQETQYF
clone size: NA; J gene: TRBJ1-1; V gene: TRBV7-9; D gene: TRBD1; CDR3 DNA: TGTGCCAGCAGCTTAGTAGGGACAGGAGTTTGGACTGAAGCTTTCTTT; CDR3 protein: CASSLVGTGVWTEAFF
clone size: NA; J gene: TRBJ2-5; V gene: TRBV15; D gene: TRBD2; CDR3 DNA: TGTGCCACCAGCCGCCAACCCCGCGGGAGGGGAGAGACCCAGTACTTC; CDR3 protein: CATSRQPRGRGETQYF
clone size: NA; J gene: TRBJ2-2; V gene: TRBV7-3; D gene: TRBD1; CDR3 DNA: TGTGCCAGCAGCTTAGGGCAGGGGGTCGAGATCGGGGAGCTGTTTTTT; CDR3 protein: CASSLGQGVEIGELFF
clone size: once; J gene: TRBJ2-7; V gene: TRBV21-1; D gene: NA; CDR3 DNA: TGTGCCAGCCCCGGGACTAGCGGGGGGACCTACGAGCAGTACTTC; CDR3 protein: CASPGTSGGTYEQYF
clone size: NA; J gene: TRBJ2-5; V gene: TRBV18; D gene: NA; CDR3 DNA: TGTGCCAGCTCACGAGAAAGGGAGACCCAGTACTTC; CDR3 protein: CASSRERETQYF
clone size: few; J gene: TRBJ2-7; V gene: TRBV28; D gene: NA; CDR3 DNA: TGTGCCAGCAGCCCGAGGGACAACTACTACGAGCAGTACTTC; CDR3 protein: CASSPRDNYYEQYF
clone size: NA; J gene: TRBJ2-1; V gene: TRBV7-9; D gene: TRBD2; CDR3 DNA: TGTGCCAGCAGCCGGAATGGACTAGCGGGGGGGCAGCAGTTCTTC; CDR3 protein: CASSRNGLAGGQQFF
clone size: NA; J gene: TRBJ1-1; V gene: TRBV28; D gene: NA; CDR3 DNA: TGTGCCAGCAGTTTTGGGAGGCAGGCTGAAGCTTTCTTT; CDR3 protein: CASSFGRQAEAFF
clone size: NA; J gene: TRBJ1-4; V gene: TRBV28; D gene: NA; CDR3 DNA: TGTGCCAGCAGTTTACCCAGAAATGAAAAACTGTTTTTT; CDR3 protein: CASSLPRNEKLFF
clone size: NA; J gene: TRBJ1-6; V gene: TRBV7-2; D gene: NA; CDR3 DNA: TGTGCCAGCAGCCTCCTCTCCTATAATTCACCCCTCCACTTT; CDR3 protein: CASSLLSYNSPLHF
clone size: NA; J gene: TRBJ1-2; V gene: TRBV5-1; D gene: TRBD1; CDR3 DNA: TGCGCCAGCAGCGCTGGGACAGGGGGTGGCTACACCTTC; CDR3 protein: CASSAGTGGGYTF
clone size: NA; J gene: TRBJ1-1; V gene: TRBV11-2; D gene: TRBD1; CDR3 DNA: TGTGCCAGCAGCTCTTGGACAGGGGGTAACACTGAAGCTTTCTTT; CDR3 protein: CASSSWTGGNTEAFF
clone size: once; J gene: TRBJ2-5; V gene: TRBV5-4; D gene: TRBD2; CDR3 DNA: TGTGCCAGCAGCTTTAGCGGGGGGGCCCAAGAGACCCAGTACTTC; CDR3 protein: CASSFSGGAQETQYF
clone size: NA; J gene: TRBJ1-2; V gene: TRBV10-1; D gene: NA; CDR3 DNA: TGCGCCAGCAGCGTAGGACCTAACTATGGCTACACCTTC; CDR3 protein: CASSVGPNYGYTF
clone size: NA; J gene: TRBJ2-7; V gene: TRBV7-3; D gene: NA; CDR3 DNA: TGTGCCAGCAGCCCCGTGGGGGGCCACGAGCAGTACTTC; CDR3 protein: CASSPVGGHEQYF
clone size: few; J gene: TRBJ1-1; V gene: TRBV19; D gene: NA; CDR3 DNA: TGTGCCAGTAGTACCCGGAGCGAGTTCACTGAAGCTTTCTTT; CDR3 protein: CASSTRSEFTEAFF
clone size: few; J gene: TRBJ2-1; V gene: TRBV27; D gene: TRBD2; CDR3 DNA: TGTGCCAGCAGTTTACTCTCCAGCGGGGGGTACGGCGAGGAGCAGTTCTTC; CDR3 protein: CASSLLSSGGYGEEQFF
clone size: few; J gene: TRBJ2-7; V gene: TRBV7-8; D gene: NA; CDR3 DNA: TGTGCCAGCAGCTCGAACCCTGGGTCCGAGCAGTACTTC; CDR3 protein: CASSSNPGSEQYF
clone size: once; J gene: TRBJ2-7; V gene: TRBV9; D gene: NA; CDR3 DNA: TGTGCCAGCAGCCCTCGTAGCGTGGGGGTATACGAGCAGTACTTC; CDR3 protein: CASSPRSVGVYEQYF
clone size: NA; J gene: TRBJ1-6; V gene: TRBV4-1; D gene: NA; CDR3 DNA: TGCGCCAGCAGCCAAGATTTGGCGGAGGACCCTTCTTCACCCCTCCACTTT; CDR3 protein: CASSQDLAEDPSSPLHF
clone size: NA; J gene: TRBJ2-7; V gene: TRBV9; D gene: NA; CDR3 DNA: TGTGCCAGCAGCGTAGAGGAGGGGGCAGGGGAGCAGTACTTC; CDR3 protein: CASSVEEGAGEQYF
clone size: few; J gene: TRBJ1-1; V gene: TRBV5-6; D gene: TRBD1; CDR3 DNA: TGTGCCAGCAGCTTGGGACAGGGTAATGAAGCTTTCTTT; CDR3 protein: CASSLGQGNEAFF
clone size: NA; J gene: TRBJ2-1; V gene: TRBV6-5; D gene: NA; CDR3 DNA: TGTGCCAGCAGTTACTCTGGGGGGGCGGGTAATGAGCAGTTCTTC; CDR3 protein: CASSYSGGAGNEQFF
clone size: NA; J gene: TRBJ2-7; V gene: TRBV4-1; D gene: NA; CDR3 DNA: TGCGCCAGCAGCCAAGGGCCTGGTAAAAGCGAGCAGTACTTC; CDR3 protein: CASSQGPGKSEQYF
clone size: NA; J gene: TRBJ1-5; V gene: TRBV30; D gene: NA; CDR3 DNA: TGTGCCTGGAGTTCCGCTAGCAATCAGCCCCAGCATTTT; CDR3 protein: CAWSSASNQPQHF
clone size: NA; J gene: TRBJ1-2; V gene: TRBV5-5; D gene: TRBD1; CDR3 DNA: TGTGCCAGCAGCTCAAGACAGGGAGTCGGAAGTGGCTACACCTTC; CDR3 protein: CASSSRQGVGSGYTF
clone size: NA; J gene: TRBJ2-1; V gene: TRBV6-5; D gene: NA; CDR3 DNA: TGTGCCAGCGGCAGGGTCAATGAGCAGTTCTTC; CDR3 protein: CASGRVNEQFF